The sequence of this T cell receptor (beta chain) was determined in a study of technical replicates of blood from a handful of donors. V gave up 7 bases and J gave up 2 bases, with 17 bases separating them. This CDR3 contains 15 residues. Germline CDR1 MNHEY, CDR2 SVGAGI. Assay used: immunoSEQ multiplex PCR; TCRdb lists only in-frame clones, some missing. This sample has around 69,000 clones, with around 97% found just once. The receptor was isolated from a human donor in good health. The J gene is TRBJ1-1, the V gene TRBV6-5; D possibly corresponds to TRBD1 (5 bases). The source material was T cells isolated from PBMCs. CDR3 nucleotide sequence: TGTGCCAGCAACTCCGGTTTGCAGGGCAACACTGAAGCTTTCTTT. Encoded protein: CASNSGLQGNTEAFF.